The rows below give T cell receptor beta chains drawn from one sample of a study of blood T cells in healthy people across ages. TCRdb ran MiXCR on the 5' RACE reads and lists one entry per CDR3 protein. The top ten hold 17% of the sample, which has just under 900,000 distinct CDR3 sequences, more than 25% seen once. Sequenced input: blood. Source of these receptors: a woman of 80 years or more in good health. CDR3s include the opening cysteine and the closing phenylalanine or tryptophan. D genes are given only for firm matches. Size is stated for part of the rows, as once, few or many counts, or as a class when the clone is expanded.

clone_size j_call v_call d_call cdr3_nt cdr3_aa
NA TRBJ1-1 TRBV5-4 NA TGTGCCAGCAGCCCAACCACAGGCAGGAACACTGAAGCTTTCTTT CASSPTTGRNTEAFF
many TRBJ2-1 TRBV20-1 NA TGCAGTGCCGCCCCCGGGCAGGGATATGAGCAGTTCTTC CSAAPGQGYEQFF
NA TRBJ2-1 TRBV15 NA TGTGCCACCCAGAGAGGGAGCTCCTACAATGAGCAGTTCTTC CATQRGSSYNEQFF
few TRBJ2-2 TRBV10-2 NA TGCGCCAGCAGCCAGCACAGGGAGGGTAGCACCGGGGAGCTGTTTTTT CASSQHREGSTGELFF
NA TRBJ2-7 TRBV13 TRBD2 TGTGCCAGCAGCCAAGTCATAGCGGGGGAGTACGAGCAGTACTTC CASSQVIAGEYEQYF
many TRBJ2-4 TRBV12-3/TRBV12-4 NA TGTGCCAGCAGTTTAAGCGCAGGGGACATTCAGTACTTC CASSLSAGDIQYF
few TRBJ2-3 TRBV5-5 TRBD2 TGTGCCAGCAGCTGGGAGGGACTCTACACAGATACGCAGTATTTT CASSWEGLYTDTQYF
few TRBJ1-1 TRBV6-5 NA TGTGCCAGCGGATCGACGGGGATTAACACTGAAGCTTTCTTT CASGSTGINTEAFF
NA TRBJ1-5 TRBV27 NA TGTGCCAGCAGTGCATCAGCAGGGGTCAATCAGCCCCAGCATTTT CASSASAGVNQPQHF
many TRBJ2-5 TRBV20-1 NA TGCAGTGCCCGAGCCCCACAGGGAGCGGCGGAGACCCAGTACTTC CSARAPQGAAETQYF
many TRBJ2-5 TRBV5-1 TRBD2 TGCGCCAGCAGCCCCGACAGAGGACTAGCGGGGGCACATGAGACCCAGTACTTC CASSPDRGLAGAHETQYF
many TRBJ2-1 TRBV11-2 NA TGTGCCAGCAGCTTTAGACAGTACAATGAGCAGTTCTTC CASSFRQYNEQFF
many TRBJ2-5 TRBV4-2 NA TGTGCCAGCAGCCCTACCATCGGAGCCCGGGACCAGTACTTC CASSPTIGARDQYF
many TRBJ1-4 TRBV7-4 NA TGTGCCAGCAGCTTATGTTGGGGGATGGCTAATGAAAAACTGTTTTTT CASSLCWGMANEKLFF
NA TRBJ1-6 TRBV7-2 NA TGTGCCAGCAGCTTAGATGGGCAGGGAAGTACCTCACCCCTCCACTTT CASSLDGQGSTSPLHF
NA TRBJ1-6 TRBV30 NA TGTGCCTGTCATCAGAAATATAATTCACCCCTCCACTTT CACHQKYNSPLHF
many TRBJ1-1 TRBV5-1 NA TGCGCCAGCAGCTTGGAGATGGTGAACACTGAAGCTTTCTTT CASSLEMVNTEAFF
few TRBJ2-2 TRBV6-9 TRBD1 TGTGCCAGCAGTTGCGAATACCGGGACAGTCTTACCGGGGAGCTGTTTTTT CASSCEYRDSLTGELFF
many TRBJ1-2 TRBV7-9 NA TGTGCCAGCAGCTTTGACTTAGGTGGCTACACCTTC CASSFDLGGYTF
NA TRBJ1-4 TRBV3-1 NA TGTGCCAGCAGCCAGACTGAGGGCAACCCGGGAAAACTGTTTTTT CASSQTEGNPGKLFF
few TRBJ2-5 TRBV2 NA TGTGCCAGCAGTGACTCCAGCCCCATCTACAATGAGCAGTACTTC CASSDSSPIYNEQYF
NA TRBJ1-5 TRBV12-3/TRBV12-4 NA TGTGCCAGCAAAAGGGGGGGTAGGGACAATCAGCCCCAGCATTTT CASKRGGRDNQPQHF
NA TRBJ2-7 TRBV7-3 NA TGTGCCAGCAGCTCCCAAGCGGAACTCCGCCCCTACGAGCAGTACTTC CASSSQAELRPYEQYF
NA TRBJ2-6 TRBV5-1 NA TGCGCCAGCAGCCCCGGGCAGGGAGGAGGCGGGGCCAACGTCCTGACTTTC CASSPGQGGGGANVLTF
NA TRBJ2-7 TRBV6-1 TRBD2 TGTGCCAGCAGACCTCCAGGACTAGCGGGAGGCGAGCAGTACTTC CASRPPGLAGGEQYF
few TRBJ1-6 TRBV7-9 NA TGTGCCAGCAGCTACGGGCAGGACAATTCACCCCTCCACTTT CASSYGQDNSPLHF
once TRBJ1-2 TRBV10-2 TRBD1 TGCGCCAGCACTGGGAGAGGGGGGACAGTAAATGGCTACACCTTC CASTGRGGTVNGYTF
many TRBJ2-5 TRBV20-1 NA TGCAGTGCTAGAGGGTCCTACAAAGAGACCCAGTACTTC CSARGSYKETQYF
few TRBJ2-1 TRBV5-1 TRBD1 TGCGCCGGCAGCCCACCCGGGACAGGGGGGTACAATGAGCAGTTCTTC CAGSPPGTGGYNEQFF